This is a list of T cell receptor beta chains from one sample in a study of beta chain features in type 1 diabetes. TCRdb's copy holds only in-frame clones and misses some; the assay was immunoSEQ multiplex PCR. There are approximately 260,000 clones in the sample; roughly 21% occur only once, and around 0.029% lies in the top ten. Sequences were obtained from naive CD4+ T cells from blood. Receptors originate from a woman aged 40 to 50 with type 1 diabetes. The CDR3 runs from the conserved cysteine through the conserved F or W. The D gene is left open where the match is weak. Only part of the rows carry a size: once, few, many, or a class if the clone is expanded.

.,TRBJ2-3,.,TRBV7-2,TGTGCCAGCAGCTTAGGGCGGGGCAACACAGATACGCAGTATTTT,CASSLGRGNTDTQYF
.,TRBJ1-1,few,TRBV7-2,TGTGCCAGCAGCTTAGCTGGAGCCGCCAGCACTGAAGCTTTCTTT,CASSLAGAASTEAFF
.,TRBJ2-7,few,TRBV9,TGTGCCAGCAGCGTCGGGGTTTCCTACGAGCAGTACTTC,CASSVGVSYEQYF
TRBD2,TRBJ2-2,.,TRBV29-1,TGCAGCGTTAAGAGGCTAGCGGGCTCGACCGGGGAGCTGTTTTTT,CSVKRLAGSTGELFF
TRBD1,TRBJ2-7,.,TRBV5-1,TGCGCCAGCAGCTTAACTGTTGGACAGGCTCCCGAGCAGTACTTC,CASSLTVGQAPEQYF
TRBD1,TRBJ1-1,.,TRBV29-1,TGCAGCGTTAACAGGGGGAACACTGAAGCTTTCTTT,CSVNRGNTEAFF
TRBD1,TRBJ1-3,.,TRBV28,TGTGCCAGCAGTTTAACCGGGACAGGGTCTGGAAACACCATATATTTT,CASSLTGTGSGNTIYF
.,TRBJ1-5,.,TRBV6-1,TGTGCCAGCAGCGACGGAGGTCAGCCCCAGCATTTT,CASSDGGQPQHF
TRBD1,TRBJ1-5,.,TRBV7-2,TGTGCCAGCAGCTTAGCGCCTGGGACAGGGAGACAGCCCCAGCATTTT,CASSLAPGTGRQPQHF
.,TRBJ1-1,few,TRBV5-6,TGTGCCAGCAGCTACGGATTGAGGGAAGCTTTCTTT,CASSYGLREAFF
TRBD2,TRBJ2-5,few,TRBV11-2,TGTGCCAGCGGGTTGGATAGCGGGAAGGTGTGGACCCAGTACTTC,CASGLDSGKVWTQYF
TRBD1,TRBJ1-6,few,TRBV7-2,TGTGCCAGCAGCTTAGAACAGGGGGGTAATAATTCACCCCTCCACTTT,CASSLEQGGNNSPLHF
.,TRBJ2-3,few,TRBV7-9,TGTGCCAGCAGCTACGGAGGGGAAGATACGCAGTATTTT,CASSYGGEDTQYF
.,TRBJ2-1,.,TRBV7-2,TGTGCCAGCAGTCGGGACACGAGGTACAATGAGCAGTTCTTC,CASSRDTRYNEQFF
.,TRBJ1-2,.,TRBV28,TGTGCCAGCAGACCCCAGGGATTCGATGGCTACACCTTC,CASRPQGFDGYTF
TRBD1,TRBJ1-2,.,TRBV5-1,TGCGCCAGCAGTAGCGGAGGACAGGGCGGTTATGGCTACACCTTC,CASSSGGQGGYGYTF
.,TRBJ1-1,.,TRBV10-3,TGTGCCATCAAACTCGGACAGAACACTGAAGCTTTCTTT,CAIKLGQNTEAFF
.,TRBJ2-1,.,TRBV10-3,TGTGCCATCAGTGGAGGGACATACTACAATGAGCAGTTCTTC,CAISGGTYYNEQFF
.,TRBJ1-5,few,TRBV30,TGTGCCTGGAGTGATCGCAGGGATGGGCCCCAGCATTTT,CAWSDRRDGPQHF
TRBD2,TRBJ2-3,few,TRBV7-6,TGTGCCAGCAGCCCAGGACTAGCGGGAAGCACAGATACGCAGTATTTT,CASSPGLAGSTDTQYF
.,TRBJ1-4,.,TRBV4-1,TGCGCCAGCAGCCCGGGACTACCTAATGAAAAACTGTTTTTT,CASSPGLPNEKLFF
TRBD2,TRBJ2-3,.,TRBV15,TGTGCCACCAGCGCCCTAGCGGGAGCCGGCAGAGATACGCAGTATTTT,CATSALAGAGRDTQYF
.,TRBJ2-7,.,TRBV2,TGTGCCAGCAGTGAGGGCAGGGGGGACTACGAGCAGTACTTC,CASSEGRGDYEQYF
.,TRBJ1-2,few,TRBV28,TGTGCCAGCCTGCCTGAGGCCGCAGCTCGTGGCTACACCTTC,CASLPEAAARGYTF
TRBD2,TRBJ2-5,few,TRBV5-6,TGTGCCAGCAGCTCGCAAGCGGGGGAGACCCAGTACTTC,CASSSQAGETQYF
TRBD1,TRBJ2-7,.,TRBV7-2,TGTGCCAGCAGCTTAGGACAGGGGCTCTCCTACGAGCAGTACTTC,CASSLGQGLSYEQYF
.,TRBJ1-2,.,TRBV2,TGTGCCAGCAGTTTTCGACAGGCCGGATTAAGTGGCTACACCTTC,CASSFRQAGLSGYTF
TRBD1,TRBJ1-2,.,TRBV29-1,TGCAGCGTTGAAAACGTAGGGGGCTCCTATGGCTACACCTTC,CSVENVGGSYGYTF
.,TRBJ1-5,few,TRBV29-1,TGCAGCGTTGAACGTGGCCCCAATCAGCCCCAGCATTTT,CSVERGPNQPQHF
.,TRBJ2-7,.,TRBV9,TGTGCCAGCAGTCGAGCGGATCTCCGGGACGAGCAGTACTTC,CASSRADLRDEQYF
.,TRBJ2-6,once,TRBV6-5,TGTGCCAGCAGTTACTCGATTGGAGCTGGGGCCAACGTCCTGACTTTC,CASSYSIGAGANVLTF
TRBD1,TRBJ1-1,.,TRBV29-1,TGCAGCTTTCTGGATAACAGGGGGGACACTGAAGCTTTCTTT,CSFLDNRGDTEAFF
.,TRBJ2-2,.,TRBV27,TGTGCCAGCAGTCTACAGGGTTGGACCGGGGAGCTGTTTTTT,CASSLQGWTGELFF
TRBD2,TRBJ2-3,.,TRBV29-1,TGCAGCGCGACTAGCGGGACCACAGATACGCAGTATTTT,CSATSGTTDTQYF
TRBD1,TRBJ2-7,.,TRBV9,TGTGCCAGCAGCGTCCGGGACAGGGTACCGGAAGAGCAGTACTTC,CASSVRDRVPEEQYF
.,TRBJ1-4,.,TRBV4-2,TGTGCCAGCAGCCAACACTCCAGGACAGCTAATGAAAAACTGTTTTTT,CASSQHSRTANEKLFF
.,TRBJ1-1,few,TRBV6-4,TGTGCCAGCAGTGAGCAGGGCAGCACTGAAGCTTTCTTT,CASSEQGSTEAFF
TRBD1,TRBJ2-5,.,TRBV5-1,TGCGCCAGCAGCGGACGGACAGGGGAAGAGACCCAGTACTTC,CASSGRTGEETQYF
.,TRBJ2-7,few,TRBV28,TGTGCCAGCAGCTCCGGTGGGTTGGACAGATATTACGAGCAGTACTTC,CASSSGGLDRYYEQYF
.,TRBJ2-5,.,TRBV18,TGTGCCAGCTCAGTGGACTTTCAAGAGACCCAGTACTTC,CASSVDFQETQYF
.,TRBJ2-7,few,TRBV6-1,TGTGCCAGCAACAAGGGGGATAGTAGCTCCTACGAGCAGTACTTC,CASNKGDSSSYEQYF
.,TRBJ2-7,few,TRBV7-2,TGTGCCAGCAGCTCACGACTAGTTCTCCACGAGCAGTACTTC,CASSSRLVLHEQYF